This T cell receptor (beta chain) emerged from a study of Ad26.COV2.S vaccination and SARS-CoV-2 variants. Study overall: Doses of Ad26.COV2.S were injected into muscle once or twice, 56 days apart. Study results and limitations: Researchers reported similar non-spike TCR breadth in vaccine and placebo recipients. Relative to placebo recipients, vaccine recipients exhibited elevated spike-specific TCR breadth.

Treatment specified: roughly 18 received Ad26.COV2.S at low or high dose, single or two shots; roughly 5 received placebo; per-sample allocation not given. Vaccine and placebo recipients were sampled on day 63 after the first injection. Aged 18-55 years, donor was enrolled in Boston in about 2020. The repertoire was sequenced with immunoSEQ multiplex PCR; TCRdb's copy has only in-frame clones and lacks some. The repertoire has 350,000 to 600,000 clones, nearly 90% of them found once; the top ten carry 1.7%. Note on this clone: Its specificity is not known.

Germline CDR1 SGDLS, CDR2 YYNGEE. Trimming shortened V by 0 bases and J by 0 bases, and 10 bases separated the two germline ends. The CDR3 consists of 17 residues. The sequence derives from a person between 18 and 59 years old who received the Ad26.COV2.S COVID-19 vaccine or a placebo. The chain has TRBV9 and TRBJ1-6; D is unclear. The sample in question was peripheral blood, obtained in a trial of Ad26.COV2.S vaccine versus placebo. The CDR3 sequence is CASSVAEASSYNSPLHF. In DNA form, the CDR3 reads TGTGCCAGCAGCGTAGCCGAGGCCAGCTCCTATAATTCACCCCTCCACTTT.